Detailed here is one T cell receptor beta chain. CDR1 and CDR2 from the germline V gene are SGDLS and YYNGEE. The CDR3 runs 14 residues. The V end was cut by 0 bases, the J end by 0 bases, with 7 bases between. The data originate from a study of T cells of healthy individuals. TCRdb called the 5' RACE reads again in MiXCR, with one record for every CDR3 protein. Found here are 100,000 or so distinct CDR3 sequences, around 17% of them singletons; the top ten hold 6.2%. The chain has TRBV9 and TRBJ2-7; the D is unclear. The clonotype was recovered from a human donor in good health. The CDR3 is CASSVDGDSYEQYF. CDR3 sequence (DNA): TGTGCCAGCAGCGTAGATGGGGACTCCTACGAGCAGTACTTC.